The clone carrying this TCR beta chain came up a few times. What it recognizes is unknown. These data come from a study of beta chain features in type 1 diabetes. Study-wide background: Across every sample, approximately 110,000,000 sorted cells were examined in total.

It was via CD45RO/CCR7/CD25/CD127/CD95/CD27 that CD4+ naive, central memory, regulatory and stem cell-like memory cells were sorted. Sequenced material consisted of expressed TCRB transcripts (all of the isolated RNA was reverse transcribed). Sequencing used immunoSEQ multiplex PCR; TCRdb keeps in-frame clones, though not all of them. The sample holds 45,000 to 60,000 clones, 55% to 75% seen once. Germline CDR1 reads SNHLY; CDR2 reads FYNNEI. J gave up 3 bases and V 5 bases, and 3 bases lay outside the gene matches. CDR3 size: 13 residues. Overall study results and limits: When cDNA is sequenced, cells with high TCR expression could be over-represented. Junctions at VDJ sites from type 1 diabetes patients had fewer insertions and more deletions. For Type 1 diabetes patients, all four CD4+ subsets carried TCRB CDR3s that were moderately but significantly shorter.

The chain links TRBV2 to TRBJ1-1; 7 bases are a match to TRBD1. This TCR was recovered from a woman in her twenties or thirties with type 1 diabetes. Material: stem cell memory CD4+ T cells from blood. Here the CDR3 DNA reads TGTGCCAGCAGTTTTCAGGGGGACACTGAAGCTTTCTTT. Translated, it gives CASSFQGDTEAFF.